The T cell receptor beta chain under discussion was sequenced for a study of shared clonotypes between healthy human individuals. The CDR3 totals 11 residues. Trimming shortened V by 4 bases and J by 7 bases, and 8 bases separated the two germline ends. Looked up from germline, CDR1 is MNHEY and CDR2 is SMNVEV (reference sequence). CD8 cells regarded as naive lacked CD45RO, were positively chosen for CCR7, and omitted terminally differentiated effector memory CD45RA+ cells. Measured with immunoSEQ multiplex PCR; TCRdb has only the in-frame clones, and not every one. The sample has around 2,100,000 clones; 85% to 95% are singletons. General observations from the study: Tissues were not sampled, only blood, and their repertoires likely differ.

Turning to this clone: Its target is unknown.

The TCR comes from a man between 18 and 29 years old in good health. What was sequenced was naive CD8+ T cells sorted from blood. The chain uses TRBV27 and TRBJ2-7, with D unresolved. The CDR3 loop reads CASSSWQEQYF. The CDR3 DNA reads TGTGCCAGCAGTTCCTGGCAAGAGCAGTACTTC.